Listed below are T cell receptor beta chains from one sample, sequenced in a study of immune characterization of retroperitoneal liposarcoma. TCRdb analysed the PCR reads with MiXCR anew, one entry per CDR3 protein. The table lists more than 15,000 distinct CDR3 sequences, approximately 37% of them singletons. The sequencing input was blood. The receptors come from a male donor with retroperitoneal liposarcoma. CDR3s include the opening cysteine and the closing phenylalanine or tryptophan.

v_call cdr3_aa
TRBV6-1 CASSWGGKGYEQFF
TRBV7-2 CGSSLASSGSSSSYEQYF
TRBV12-3/TRBV12-4 CASSRIRGRGPGGTHEQFF
TRBV11-2 CASNQGGPTYNEQFF
TRBV7-2 CASSLRTGYQETQFF
TRBV6-1 CASRGMGTEAFF
TRBV12-3/TRBV12-4 CASSFHYEQFF
TRBV6-1 CASSEEPDRNQPQHF
TRBV7-2 CASSPTPSTQYF
TRBV4-1 CASSQELSGVEAFF
TRBV12-3/TRBV12-4 CASSLRFTQYF
TRBV6-2/TRBV6-3 CASSYGLVMGDTQYF
TRBV11-3 CASSLGGSDSSYEQYF
TRBV6-6 CASSYRITNTEAFF
TRBV18 CASSPPGQETQYF
TRBV12-3/TRBV12-4 CASSLAGGLTDTQYF
TRBV12-3/TRBV12-4 CASSPLAVSTDTQYF
TRBV25-1 CASSESPRGADTQYF
TRBV11-2 CASTKQGLGETQFF
TRBV7-2 CASSLGREKLFF
TRBV6-1 CTSSEGGRRYNEQYF
TRBV12-3/TRBV12-4 CASRSSGGHYEQFF
TRBV7-2 CASSLALFRSYNEQFF
TRBV7-6 CASSLVPVLAGTGTDTQYF
TRBV7-2 CASSLGGSGGRGGTQFF
TRBV7-2 CASRPTSGSDEQFF
TRBV6-2/TRBV6-3 CASSLGRLLTYNEQFF
TRBV11-3 CASSPLGGGYEQYF
TRBV4-1 CASSPRVGGSRTGELFF
TRBV6-4 CASSDSSGSYNEQFF
TRBV6-1 CASIGQGAYEQYF
TRBV6-8 CASSLRRTEKDTHYF